The 13 T cell receptor beta chains reported below all come from one sample, sequenced in a study of blood T cell repertoires in COVID-19. The table came from immunoSEQ multiplex PCR; TCRdb's copy has only in-frame clones and leaves some out. Here the sample spans roughly 90,000 clones, approximately 85% being singletons. The material sequenced was peripheral blood. The receptors derive from a human donor in a cohort sampled during active COVID-19.

V and J are TRBV19 and TRBJ1-4; D possibly corresponds to TRBD1 (6 bases). The CDR3 contains 15 residues. CDR1 is LNHDA, CDR2 SQIVND, per germline (reference sequence). V was pared by 5 bases and J by 7 bases, with 17 bases between. The CDR3 sequence: CASSVRPIRGEKLFF. CDR3 DNA sequence: TGTGCCAGTAGTGTCCGACCCATCAGGGGTGAAAAACTGTTTTTT.

The chain employs TRBV19 and TRBJ2-3; 10 bases line up with TRBD2. After removal of 3 bases from V and 5 bases from J, the junction contained 11 bases not matched to a gene. This CDR3 spans 17 amino acids. CDR1 LNHDA and CDR2 SQIVND come from the germline V gene (reference sequence). CDR3 nucleotides: TGTGCCAGTAGTATCGGGCTAGCGGGAGCCGAACAAGATACGCAGTATTTT. It encodes CASSIGLAGAEQDTQYF.

The chain uses TRBV7-2 and TRBJ2-5, with TRBD2 matching over 7 bases. CDR3 length: 13 amino acids. Germline trimming cut 8 bases from V and 4 bases from J; bases unmatched to any gene: 7. Germline V gene data show CDR1 as SGHTA and CDR2 as FQGNSA. CDR3 DNA sequence: TGTGCCAGCCGGCGGCGCGGGGGAGAGACCCAGTACTTC. This sequence encodes CASRRRGGETQYF. The full variable domain, completed using reference TRBV7-2 and TRBJ2-5, is GAGVSQSPSNKVTEKGKDVELRCDPISGHTALYWYRQSLGQGLEFLIYFQGNSAPDKSGLPSDRFSAERTGGSVSTLTIQRTQQEDSAVYLCASRRRGGETQYFGPGTRLLVL.

The sample holds one count of this clone. The V gene is TRBV7-2, the J gene TRBJ1-2, with 7 bases aligning to TRBD1. With V trimmed by 5 bases and J by 0 bases, 3 bases remained unmatched. This CDR3 spans 14 amino acids. Per germline, CDR1 SGHTA and CDR2 FQGNSA. CDR3 sequence reads: CASSPRGANYGYTF. For the CDR3, the DNA is TGTGCCAGCAGCCCCAGGGGGGCTAACTATGGCTACACCTTC.

V gene TRBV5-4 combines with J gene TRBJ1-4, with D possibly being TRBD1 (5 bases). Germline values: CDR1 SGHNT, CDR2 YYREEE (reference sequence). The V end was cut by 4 bases, the J end by 2 bases, with 18 bases between. CDR3 size: 17 residues. In DNA form, the CDR3 reads TGTGCCAGCAGCGCGTGGGGGGGAGGTCGGACTAATGAAAAACTGTTTTTT. As protein: CASSAWGGGRTNEKLFF.

V usage is TRBV9 and J usage is TRBJ2-7, with 7 bases that match TRBD2. CDR1 is SGDLS and CDR2 is YYNGEE in the germline V gene. The CDR3 extends over 15 amino acids. The junction had 5 bases not matched to a gene; V was cut back by 2 bases and J by 0 bases. CDR3 sequence (DNA): TGTGCCAGCAGCGTCGGATCTAGCGGCTCCTACGAGCAGTACTTC. Translating gives CASSVGSSGSYEQYF.

This rearrangement joins TRBV14 to TRBJ2-7, with a possible D match to TRBD1 (5 bases). Germline V lookup: CDR1 SGHDN, CDR2 FVKESK. The CDR3 loop spans 18 amino acids. With 0 bases removed from V and 6 bases from J, the gap between germline ends came to 24 bases. CDR3 amino acids: CASSQDLRQGGFVSEQYF. DNA of the CDR3: TGTGCCAGCAGCCAAGATCTGCGGCAGGGTGGTTTCGTGAGCGAGCAGTACTTC.

The chain has TRBV5-1 and TRBJ2-3, with TRBD1 identical over 10 bases. The CDR3 sequence is 16 residues long. Germline CDR1 reads SGHRS; CDR2 reads YFSETQ. The junction had 7 bases not matched to a gene; V was cut back by 3 bases and J by 3 bases. CDR3 protein: CASSSWRTGGTDTQYF. The CDR3 nucleotides read TGCGCCAGCAGCTCCTGGCGGACAGGGGGAACAGATACGCAGTATTTT.

The chain carries TRBV19 and TRBJ2-1; D remains unclear. V lost 5 bases, J lost 4 bases, and 6 bases lay in between. Germline V CDR1 and CDR2: LNHDA, SQIVND (reference sequence). The CDR3 is made up of 12 amino acids. Here the CDR3 reads CASSVQYNEQFF. CDR3 DNA: TGTGCCAGTAGTGTTCAGTACAATGAGCAGTTCTTC.

The CDR3 reads CASSLEGLAAQFF. The CDR3 DNA is TGTGCCAGCAGCTTAGAAGGGCTAGCGGCTCAGTTCTTC. V and J are TRBV7-2 and TRBJ2-1; 7 bases map to TRBD2. The CDR3 is made up of 13 amino acids. V dropped 1 base and J dropped 13; count of bases not matched to a gene: 7. The germline gives CDR1 SGHTA, CDR2 FQGNSA. Full variable domain (missing parts from reference TRBV7-2 and TRBJ2-1): GAGVSQSPSNKVTEKGKDVELRCDPISGHTALYWYRQSLGQGLEFLIYFQGNSAPDKSGLPSDRFSAERTGGSVSTLTIQRTQQEDSAVYLCASSLEGLAAQFFGPGTRLTVL.

The V and J genes are TRBV5-1 and TRBJ2-5; TRBD1 matches at 12 bases. Germline lookup yields CDR1 SGHRS and CDR2 YFSETQ. Trimming took 4 bases from V and 5 from J; bases not matched to a gene: 6. The CDR3 totals 15 residues. The CDR3 coding sequence is TGCGCCAGCAGCGCAGGGACAGGGGGCAGGGAGACCCAGTACTTC. Translating it yields CASSAGTGGRETQYF.

Comments on this clone: This sample also contains other DNA sequences that code for the same CDR3. The gene calls are TRBV5-1 and TRBJ2-1, with unresolved D. The CDR3 extends over 15 amino acids. Germline V gene sequence: CDR1 SGHRS, CDR2 YFSETQ. V lost 0 bases and J 0 bases, leaving 7 bases between the germline ends. CDR3 DNA: TGCGCCAGCAGCTTGGCTGCCAGCTCCTACAATGAGCAGTTCTTC. Its protein is CASSLAASSYNEQFF.

The chain recombines TRBV19 with TRBJ2-1, with 15 bases lining up with TRBD2. The CDR3 runs 19 residues. Looked up from germline, CDR1 is LNHDA and CDR2 is SQIVND (reference sequence). V trimming: 7 bases; J trimming: 10 bases; junction bases outside the gene matches: 20. The CDR3 DNA is TGTGCCAGTAAGGGACGGTACTCCGGGACTAGCGGGAGGTCTTACGAGCAGTTCTTC. Protein: CASKGRYSGTSGRSYEQFF.